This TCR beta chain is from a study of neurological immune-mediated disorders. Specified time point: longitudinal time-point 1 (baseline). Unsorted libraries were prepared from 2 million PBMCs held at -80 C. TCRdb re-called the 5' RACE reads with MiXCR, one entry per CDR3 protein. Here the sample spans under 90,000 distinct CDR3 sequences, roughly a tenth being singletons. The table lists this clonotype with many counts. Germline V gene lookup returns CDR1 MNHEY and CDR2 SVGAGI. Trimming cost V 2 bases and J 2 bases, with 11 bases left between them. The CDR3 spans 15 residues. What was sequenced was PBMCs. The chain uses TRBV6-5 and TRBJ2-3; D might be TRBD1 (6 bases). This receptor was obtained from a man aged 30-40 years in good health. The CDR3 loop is CASSYDRISTDTQYF. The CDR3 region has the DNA TGTGCCAGCAGTTACGACAGGATCTCCACAGATACGCAGTATTTT.